One sample yielded the 21 T cell receptor beta chains listed below, sequenced in a study of blood T cell repertoires in COVID-19. Libraries were prepared by immunoSEQ multiplex PCR; TCRdb keeps only in-frame clonotypes and omits some of them. This repertoire shows approximately 350,000 clones, roughly 90% found once; its top ten account for 3%. Sequencing was carried out using peripheral blood. Receptors originate from a woman aged 30 to 39 with COVID-19, enrolled during active disease.

J is TRBJ1-1 and V is TRBV6-4; a possible D gene is TRBD1 (6 bases). V dropped 5 bases and J dropped 8 bases, with 12 bases sitting between them. This CDR3 has 12 amino acids. Germline V lookup: CDR1 MRHNA, CDR2 SNTAGT. The CDR3 reads CASSSLTGEAFF. CDR3 bases: TGTGCCAGCAGTTCCCTTACAGGGGAAGCTTTCTTT.

J is TRBJ1-2 and V is TRBV24-1; D perhaps matches TRBD1 (6 bases). Germline V gives CDR1 KGHDR, CDR2 SFDVKD. The V end was cut by 7 bases, the J end by 6 bases, with 11 bases between. The length of the CDR3 is 12 residues. Written as DNA, the CDR3 is TGTGCCACCAGCCAGGACAGCCATGGCTACACCTTC. It encodes CATSQDSHGYTF.

This chain connects TRBV7-6 to TRBJ2-7; a weak D match, TRBD2 (6 bases). Germline V gene data show CDR1 as SGHVS and CDR2 as FNYEAQ. V was pared by 5 bases and J by 4 bases, with 18 bases between. This CDR3 contains 15 residues. The CDR3, as DNA: TGTGCCAGCAGCAACCTTGGCGCGGGGATTTACGAGCAGTACTTC. It codes for CASSNLGAGIYEQYF.

The V call is TRBV11-3, the J call TRBJ2-3, with 7 nucleotides matching TRBD2. Trimming removed 5 bases from V and 1 base from J; junction bases left unmatched: 15. Looked up from germline, CDR1 is SGHNT and CDR2 is YENEEA. CDR3 length: 18 residues. This chain's CDR3 is CASSTLRETQPGTDTQYF. CDR3 sequence (DNA): TGTGCCAGCAGCACCCTGCGGGAGACCCAACCGGGCACAGATACGCAGTATTTT.

This clone occurred once. The CDR3 DNA sequence: TGTGCCAGCAGCTTGAGGGGTTGGGATCAGCCCCAGCATTTT. Translating gives CASSLRGWDQPQHF. The J gene is TRBJ1-5, the V gene TRBV5-8; maybe TRBD1 (5 bases). Trimming took off 1 base at V and 5 bases at J, with 10 bases between the two ends. The CDR3 loop spans 14 amino acids. Germline V gene data show CDR1 as SGHTS and CDR2 as YDEGEE. Based on the CDR3 plus reference TRBV5-8 and TRBJ1-5, the full variable domain is EAGVTQSPTHLIKTRGQQATLRCSPISGHTSVYWYQQALGLGLQFLLWYDEGEERNRGNFPPRFSGRQFPNYSSELNVNALELEDSALYLCASSLRGWDQPQHFGDGTRLSIL.

This chain connects TRBV10-3 to TRBJ1-1; D is ambiguous. In germline, CDR1 is ENHRY, CDR2 SYGVKD. Trimming shortened V by 8 bases and J by 1 base, and 11 bases separated the two germline ends. CDR3 length: 13 residues. The CDR3 DNA sequence: TGTGCCATCTTTACTCCAGGGAACACTGAAGCTTTCTTT. It is translated as CAIFTPGNTEAFF.

V usage is TRBV5-1 and J usage is TRBJ1-4; maybe TRBD1 (6 bases). CDR1 is SGHRS and CDR2 is YFSETQ in the germline V gene. Trimming cost V 1 base and J 0 bases, with 10 bases left between them. The CDR3 extends over 16 amino acids. CDR3 coding DNA: TGCGCCAGCAGCTTGAACCAGGGGCCAACTAATGAAAAACTGTTTTTT. Its protein product is CASSLNQGPTNEKLFF.

This chain links TRBV2 with TRBJ2-3; TRBD2 matches at 10 bases. CDR1 is SNHLY and CDR2 is FYNNEI in the germline V gene. With 1 base clipped from V and 1 base from J, the junction kept 5 bases outside the gene matches. This CDR3 spans 17 amino acids. CDR3 loop: CASSEESGGAGTDTQYF. The CDR3 region has the DNA TGTGCCAGCAGTGAAGAGAGCGGGGGGGCCGGCACAGATACGCAGTATTTT.

This clone was counted between two and nine times. The genes are TRBV6-4 and TRBJ2-3; no firm D call. Germline lookup yields CDR1 MRHNA and CDR2 SNTAGT. With 4 bases removed from V and 4 bases from J, the gap between germline ends came to 9 bases. The length of the CDR3 is 13 residues. Here the CDR3 reads CASSAQPADTQYF. In DNA, the CDR3 is TGTGCCAGCAGTGCACAGCCCGCAGATACGCAGTATTTT.

CDR3 region: CASSFPGRGDGYTF. DNA of the CDR3: TGTGCCAGCAGCTTCCCAGGGAGGGGGGATGGCTACACCTTC. The gene calls are TRBV7-2 and TRBJ1-2; possibly TRBD1 for D (6 bases). CDR1 is SGHTA, CDR2 FQGNSA, per germline. The CDR3 contains 14 residues. The V gene lost 3 bases and the J gene lost 6 bases, with 14 bases spanning the gap.

The chain employs TRBV27 and TRBJ2-1; 8 positions match TRBD2. Looked up from germline, CDR1 is MNHEY and CDR2 is SMNVEV (reference sequence). This CDR3 region has 16 residues. Trimming at V came to 6 bases and at J to 8 bases, leaving 15 bases not matched to a gene. CDR3 residues: CASSRETGGRKDEQFF. Here the CDR3 DNA reads TGTGCCAGCAGCCGGGAGACGGGGGGGCGGAAAGATGAGCAGTTCTTC.

This sequence joins TRBV6-2 or TRBV6-3 and TRBJ1-1, with unresolved D. This CDR3 has 12 amino acids. Between the trimmed V and J ends, which lost 6 bases and 6 bases, there was a span of 11 bases. CDR1 is MNHEY and CDR2 is SVGEGT in the germline V gene. CDR3 in amino acids: CASSLPPAEAFF. In nucleotides, the CDR3 is TGTGCCAGCAGCCTCCCCCCAGCTGAAGCTTTCTTT.

The chain carries TRBV7-2 and TRBJ1-1; maybe TRBD1 (5 bases). CDR3 size: 14 residues. Germline loops: CDR1 SGHTA, CDR2 FQGNSA. V was clipped by 0 bases and J by 1 base, with 6 bases between them. The chain's CDR3 is CASSLAGENTEAFF. The CDR3 bases are TGTGCCAGCAGCTTAGCAGGGGAGAACACTGAAGCTTTCTTT.

The chain joins TRBV11-2 to TRBJ1-5; maybe TRBD1 (5 bases). CDR1 SGHAT and CDR2 FQNNGV come from the germline V gene. CDR3 length: 14 amino acids. V shed 0 bases and J shed 5 bases, with 8 bases lying between them. The CDR3 DNA reads as TGTGCCAGCAGCTTAGAAGGGGTGCATCAGCCCCAGCATTTT. This gives the protein CASSLEGVHQPQHF.

This clone is a singleton in its sample. The gene calls are TRBV18 and TRBJ1-1; the match to TRBD1 covers 7 bases. The CDR3 runs 15 residues. The V gene's germline CDR1 is KGHSH and CDR2 LQKENI. J gave up 10 bases and V 5 bases, and 16 bases lay outside the gene matches. CDR3 nucleotide sequence: TGTGCCAGCTCAACCTCGGACAGACGACGACAGGGAGCTTTCTTT. Translating it yields CASSTSDRRRQGAFF.

DNA of the CDR3: TGTGCCAGCAGCCTACTAACGAACACCGGGGAGCTGTTTTTT. Its protein product is CASSLLTNTGELFF. The V call is TRBV14, the J call TRBJ2-2; no clear D gene. The germline CDR1 and CDR2 sequences are SGHDN and FVKESK. V gave up 4 bases and J gave up 0 bases, with 6 bases separating them. The CDR3 is 14 residues long. Filled out from reference TRBV14 and TRBJ2-2, the complete variable domain reads EAGVTQFPSHSVIEKGQTVTLRCDPISGHDNLYWYRRVMGKEIKFLLHFVKESKQDESGMPNNRFLAERTGGTYSTLKVQPAELEDSGVYFCASSLLTNTGELFFGEGSRLTVL.

This clone has a handful of counts. The CDR3 DNA sequence: TGTGCCAGCAAGTACGGGTCTGGTGAAAAACTGTTTTTT. Translating it yields CASKYGSGEKLFF. The chain combines TRBV2 with TRBJ1-4; no definite D call. Germline values: CDR1 SNHLY, CDR2 FYNNEI. The CDR3 spans 13 residues. The germline V and J ends were trimmed by 7 bases and 7 bases, with 13 bases remaining between them.

This clone was detected a few times. The J gene is TRBJ1-4, the V gene TRBV7-9; D gene unclear. Trimming stripped 5 bases from V and 8 bases from J, with 21 bases between. Germline V gene lookup returns CDR1 SEHNR and CDR2 FQNEAQ (reference sequence). The CDR3 has 16 residues. The CDR3 region has the DNA TGTGCCAGCAGCCCCCGGCGAGGGCCAGAGGGAGAAAAACTGTTTTTT. Protein: CASSPRRGPEGEKLFF.

In this sample, this clone turned up a few times. V and J are TRBV7-9 and TRBJ1-1; TRBD1 is a possible D gene (6 bases). CDR1 and CDR2 (germline): SEHNR, FQNEAQ (reference sequence). V was cut by 5 bases and J by 2 bases, with 15 bases left in between. The CDR3 loop spans 15 amino acids. This CDR3 reads CASSSNQGTNTEAFF. CDR3 nucleotides: TGTGCCAGCAGCAGTAACCAGGGGACCAACACTGAAGCTTTCTTT.

The chain is built from TRBV11-2 and TRBJ2-1; TRBD2 matches 13 bases. Germline V gene sequence: CDR1 SGHAT, CDR2 FQNNGV. The CDR3 is 15 amino acids. V lost 6 bases and J lost 6; bases outside the gene matches: 5. The CDR3 sequence: CASSQLAGGLNEQFF. DNA of the CDR3: TGTGCCAGCAGTCAACTAGCGGGAGGGCTCAATGAGCAGTTCTTC.

This clone occurred a few times. This chain uses TRBV13 with TRBJ2-3; D is unclear. Trimming took off 2 bases at V and 8 bases at J, with 17 bases between the two ends. Germline V gene lookup returns CDR1 PRHDT and CDR2 FYEKMQ (reference sequence). The CDR3 is made up of 15 amino acids. CDR3 residues: CASSLLGPLAGTQYF. CDR3 nucleotides: TGTGCCAGCAGCTTACTTGGCCCTTTGGCAGGTACGCAGTATTTT.